Below are 29 T cell receptor beta chains sequenced from a single sample in a study of blood T cells in healthy people across ages. For the second PCR, which ran for roughly 7 to 11 cycles, a sample-barcoded 5' primer and a J-beta primer mix were used. TCRdb reanalysed the 5' RACE reads using MiXCR and keeps one entry per CDR3 protein. The data contain a few hundred thousand distinct CDR3 sequences, roughly half of them singletons. The specimen sequenced was blood. These receptors were obtained from a man aged 60 to 69 in good health.

V and J are TRBV7-2 and TRBJ1-6; D is possibly TRBD1 (6 bases). The CDR3 runs 12 residues. Germline CDR1 and CDR2: SGHTA and FQGNSA. V lost 11 bases to trimming and J lost 10 bases, with 15 bases between them. CDR3 nucleotides: TGTGCCGAGGGCGGGGGCGAATCACCCCTCCACTTT. This gives the protein CAEGGGESPLHF.

The chain carries TRBV20-1 and TRBJ2-1; TRBD2 agrees at 11 bases. Trimming took 3 bases from V and 9 from J; bases not matched to a gene: 10. Germline CDR1 and CDR2: DFQATT and SNEGSKA (reference sequence). The CDR3 totals 15 residues. CDR3 bases: TGCAGTGCTAGGGCCATAGCGGGAGGGCCGGGTGAGCAGTTCTTC. Translated: CSARAIAGGPGEQFF.

The V and J genes are TRBV24-1 and TRBJ2-2; tentative D call: TRBD1 (5 bases). Trimming stripped 5 bases from V and 5 bases from J, with 14 bases between. The CDR3 is made up of 15 amino acids. Looked up from germline, CDR1 is KGHDR and CDR2 is SFDVKD. CDR3: CATSAGQGATGELFF. In DNA, the CDR3 is TGTGCCACCAGTGCGGGCCAGGGTGCGACCGGGGAGCTGTTTTTT.

J is TRBJ2-5 and V is TRBV18; possible D gene TRBD2, 5 bases. The CDR3 is 14 residues long. Trimming pared 2 bases from V and 2 bases from J, leaving 9 bases between. Germline CDR1 reads KGHSH; CDR2 reads LQKENI. CDR3 sequence (DNA): TGTGCCAGCTCACCATCGGTAGCGCAAGAGACCCAGTACTTC. Amino acid sequence: CASSPSVAQETQYF.

The chain employs TRBV6-2 or TRBV6-3 and TRBJ1-2, with 8 bases fitting TRBD1. The CDR3 is 15 amino acids. Germline CDR1 reads MNHEY; CDR2 reads SVGEGT. The V and J ends lost 7 bases and 6 bases, in that order; junction bases with no gene match: 13. For the CDR3, the DNA is TGTGCCAGCACCCAGCCGACAGGGGCAGGGCATGGCTACACCTTC. This translates into CASTQPTGAGHGYTF.

This rearrangement joins TRBV29-1 to TRBJ2-7; D possibly corresponds to TRBD2 (6 bases). Germline values: CDR1 SQVTM, CDR2 ANQGSEA. This CDR3 has 12 amino acids. The V gene lost 7 bases and the J gene lost 3 bases, with 13 bases spanning the gap. The CDR3 DNA reads TGCAGCGCCCGAACAGCGGGCTACGAGCAGTACTTC. This translates into CSARTAGYEQYF.

There are a few counts of this clonotype. The chain employs TRBV7-2 and TRBJ2-3, with no clear D. Germline CDR1 is SGHTA and CDR2 is FQGNSA. The CDR3 is 15 residues long. Trimming shortened V by 1 base and J by 0 bases, and 8 bases separated the two germline ends. The CDR3, as DNA: TGTGCCAGCAGCTTAGACTACTCTAGCACAGATACGCAGTATTTT. The encoded protein is CASSLDYSSTDTQYF.

This chain joins TRBV7-9 and TRBJ2-5; D ambiguous. CDR3 length: 13 residues. The germline V gene encodes CDR1 SEHNR and CDR2 FQNEAQ (reference sequence). The V and J ends lost 8 bases and 5 bases respectively, with 15 bases between them. CDR3 nucleotide sequence: TGTGCCAGCGGGCCGGGTCCTCCGGAGACCCAGTACTTC. As protein: CASGPGPPETQYF.

The chain uses TRBV29-1 and TRBJ2-1, with a weak D call TRBD2 (5 bases). The end of the DNA is better explained by TRBJ2-7, so the J call may be wrong. CDR3 length equals 13 residues. The V gene's germline CDR1 is SQVTM and CDR2 ANQGSEA. The CDR3 sequence: CGWRAYAYNEQYF. The CDR3 DNA is TGCGGGTGGCGGGCATATGCCTACAATGAGCAGTACTTC.

The chain uses TRBV25-1 and TRBJ2-7; TRBD1 aligns across 8 bases. The CDR3 loop spans 16 amino acids. The junction had 10 bases not matched to a gene; V was cut back by 3 bases and J by 3 bases. The germline V gene has CDR1 MGHDK and CDR2 SYGVNS. The CDR3 DNA reads TGTGCCAGCAGTGACCCCATAAGGGACAGGAGCTACGAGCAGTACTTC. Translation: CASSDPIRDRSYEQYF.

There are a few counts of this clonotype. The rearrangement uses TRBV7-2 and TRBJ2-7; D gene uncertain. The germline V and J ends were trimmed by 1 base and 0 bases, with 16 bases remaining between them. The CDR3 is 17 residues long. Germline CDR1 reads SGHTA; CDR2 reads FQGNSA. CDR3 coding DNA: TGTGCCAGCAGCTTAGGTGGTGCAGGTGTAAGCTCCTACGAGCAGTACTTC. Translated, it gives CASSLGGAGVSSYEQYF.

This chain uses TRBV12-3 or TRBV12-4 with TRBJ2-1; TRBD2 matches 11 bases. Trimming at V came to 4 bases and at J to 0 bases, leaving 11 bases not matched to a gene. The CDR3 totals 19 residues. CDR3 sequence reads: CASSSTGLAVLASYNEQFF. The DNA for the CDR3 is TGTGCCAGCAGTTCTACGGGACTAGCGGTACTCGCCTCCTACAATGAGCAGTTCTTC.

The chain links TRBV12-3 or TRBV12-4 to TRBJ2-7; D may correspond to TRBD1 or TRBD2 (6 bases each). CDR3 length: 17 amino acids. Trimming removed 6 bases from V and 7 bases from J, with 28 bases in between. The CDR3 nucleotides are TGTGCCAGCAGCCACCGGGGGACAAGAGGGTTTTGCTGTGAGCAGTACTTC. It yields the protein CASSHRGTRGFCCEQYF.

This clonotype was seen only a few times. The chain couples TRBV12-3 or TRBV12-4 to TRBJ2-7, with TRBD1 matching over 8 bases. The trim removed 6 bases at V and 7 bases at J, leaving 11 bases unmatched. This CDR3 has 14 residues. DNA for the CDR3: TGTGCCAGCAGGCCGGGACAGGCCTACGGGGAGCAGTACTTC. This sequence encodes CASRPGQAYGEQYF.

This rearrangement joins TRBV6-2 or TRBV6-3 to TRBJ1-2; the D is unclear. CDR3 length: 13 residues. V was shortened by 6 bases and J by 5 bases, with 13 bases between the two germline ends. Germline loops: CDR1 MNHEY, CDR2 SVGEGT. DNA of the CDR3: TGTGCCAGCAGCCCGGCGCAGCTATATGGCTACACCTTC. Amino acid sequence: CASSPAQLYGYTF.

This chain uses TRBV11-1 with TRBJ2-7; 16 bases agree with TRBD2. This CDR3 contains 21 residues. Germline V gives CDR1 SGHAT, CDR2 FQDESV (reference sequence). Losses at the gene ends were 4 bases for V and 0 bases for J; bases not matched to a gene: 15. CDR3 nucleotide sequence: TGTGCCAGCAGCTGGGGACTAGCGGGAGGGCCATCTTTGTCAACCTCCTACGAGCAGTACTTC. Protein product: CASSWGLAGGPSLSTSYEQYF.

This chain uses TRBV6-2 or TRBV6-3 with TRBJ2-1; 7 bases are a match to TRBD2. The CDR3 length is 14 residues. V lost 2 bases and J lost 10; bases outside the gene matches: 8. Germline CDR1 MNHEY, CDR2 SVGEGT. In DNA, the CDR3 is TGTGCCAGCAGTTACGGGCTAGCGGCCGGGGAGCAGTTCTTC. It codes for CASSYGLAAGEQFF.

The genes are TRBV6-6 and TRBJ2-5; 8 nucleotides agree with TRBD2. The trim removed 7 bases at V and 3 bases at J, leaving 7 bases unmatched. CDR1 is MNHNY and CDR2 is SVGAGI in the germline V gene (reference sequence). The CDR3 loop spans 14 amino acids. Here the CDR3 DNA reads TGTGCCAGCATTCCCGGGACTAGGAAAGAGACCCAGTACTTC. This encodes CASIPGTRKETQYF.

This clonotype came up a few times. The gene calls are TRBV4-3 and TRBJ2-1, with 12 positions matching TRBD2. This CDR3 has 19 amino acids. Germline CDR1 is LGHNA and CDR2 is YSLEER. The V segment lost 1 base and the J segment 0 bases; nucleotides outside the gene matches: 7. CDR3 region: CASSQASTSGRPSYNEQFF. The CDR3 DNA is TGCGCCAGCAGCCAAGCGTCGACTAGCGGGAGACCCTCCTACAATGAGCAGTTCTTC.

V and J are TRBV5-4 and TRBJ2-3; TRBD1 matches 7 bases. The CDR3 runs to 15 residues. CDR1 and CDR2 from the germline V gene are SGHNT and YYREEE (reference sequence). Unmatched junction bases numbered 6, after V lost 3 bases and J lost 2 bases. CDR3 residues: CASSSDRPATDTQYF. The CDR3 nucleotides read TGTGCCAGCAGCTCGGACAGGCCTGCCACAGATACGCAGTATTTT.

This chain links TRBV7-2 with TRBJ2-7; D is tentatively TRBD1 or TRBD2 (5 bases each). Trimming cost V 5 bases and J 4 bases, with 15 bases left between them. The germline V gene has CDR1 SGHTA and CDR2 FQGNSA. The CDR3 sequence is 14 residues long. The CDR3 loop reads CASSHRDGGYEQYF. Here the CDR3 DNA reads TGTGCCAGCAGCCACCGGGACGGAGGATACGAGCAGTACTTC.

This chain joins TRBV12-3 or TRBV12-4 and TRBJ1-2; D may be TRBD1 (6 bases). Trimming removed 3 bases at V and 6 bases at J, with 11 bases between. The CDR3 loop spans 13 amino acids. The CDR3: CASSLKPGDGYTF. DNA of the CDR3: TGTGCCAGCAGTTTGAAGCCAGGGGATGGCTACACCTTC.

This clonotype was recorded at least ten times. This chain uses TRBV7-9 with TRBJ1-2; maybe TRBD1 (6 bases). The CDR3 contains 13 residues. The germline V and J ends were trimmed by 1 base and 4 bases, with 7 bases remaining between them. CDR1 SEHNR and CDR2 FQNEAQ come from the germline V gene (reference sequence). CDR3 amino acids: CASSLGTAYGYTF. CDR3 bases: TGTGCCAGCAGCTTAGGGACAGCCTATGGCTACACCTTC.

The table lists this clonotype with a few counts. The rearrangement joins TRBV20-1 to TRBJ2-7, with 7 bases lining up with TRBD1. The V and J ends lost 6 bases and 1 base, in that order; junction bases with no gene match: 12. Germline assignment: CDR1 DFQATT and CDR2 SNEGSKA (reference sequence). The CDR3 has 15 amino acids. Here the CDR3 reads CSAGVVGGESYEQYF. In DNA, the CDR3 is TGCAGTGCGGGAGTGGTAGGGGGCGAATCCTACGAGCAGTACTTC.

The CDR3 region is CSARGLAVRTDTQYF. The CDR3 region has the DNA TGCAGTGCTCGCGGACTAGCGGTTCGCACAGATACGCAGTATTTT. The rearrangement joins TRBV20-1 to TRBJ2-3; 10 bases are shared with TRBD2. Germline CDR1 DFQATT, CDR2 SNEGSKA (reference sequence). This CDR3 region has 15 residues. Trimming removed 5 bases from V and 1 base from J; junction bases left unmatched: 6.

This clonotype came up many times. The chain carries TRBV7-2 and TRBJ2-3; D is uncertain. V was trimmed by 6 bases and J by 10 bases, leaving 11 bases between them. The CDR3 length is 11 residues. In germline, CDR1 is SGHTA, CDR2 FQGNSA. CDR3 amino acids: CASSQGRPQYF. CDR3 sequence (DNA): TGTGCCAGCAGTCAAGGCAGGCCGCAGTATTTT.

This clonotype was observed a few times. A much bigger clone sits one base away, suggesting this may be a read error. The V gene is TRBV27, the J gene TRBJ2-1; D may match TRBD1 or TRBD2 (6 bases each). V dropped 5 bases and J dropped 6 bases, with 14 bases sitting between them. Germline V CDR1 and CDR2: MNHEY, SMNVEV (reference sequence). This CDR3 region has 14 residues. The CDR3 is CASSVDRGRNEQFF. The CDR3 nucleotides read TGTGCCAGCAGTGTCGACCGGGGGCGCAATGAGCAGTTCTTC.

This clonotype was observed many times. The genes are TRBV5-1 and TRBJ2-5; unclear D gene. Trimming stripped 0 bases from V and 3 bases from J, with 12 bases between. Germline values: CDR1 SGHRS, CDR2 YFSETQ. The CDR3 runs 15 residues. Here the CDR3 reads CASSLAGRLEETQYF. The DNA for the CDR3 is TGCGCCAGCAGCTTGGCCGGCAGACTCGAAGAGACCCAGTACTTC.

This clonotype was seen at least ten times. V gene TRBV7-2 combines with J gene TRBJ1-6; TRBD1 might be the D (5 bases). Germline V gene lookup returns CDR1 SGHTA and CDR2 FQGNSA. Between the trimmed V and J ends, which lost 0 bases and 10 bases, there was a span of 13 bases. CDR3 length equals 15 residues. CDR3 coding DNA: TGTGCCAGCAGCTTAGCTCTCCAGGGAGGATCACCCCTCCACTTT. It is translated as CASSLALQGGSPLHF.